Listed here are 20 T cell receptor beta chains from one sample, sequenced in a study of T cell responses to AZD1222 COVID-19 vaccine. Here immunoSEQ multiplex PCR was the method, and the copy in TCRdb shows in-frame clones only, minus some. This table holds 100,000 to 150,000 clones, 70% to 85% found once. Sequences were derived from peripheral blood, sampled 28 days after the second AZD1222 dose. The receptors stem from an adult who received the AZD1222 COVID-19 vaccine.

The V and J genes are TRBV7-3 and TRBJ2-1; TRBD2 agrees at 9 bases. CDR1 SGHTA and CDR2 FQGTGA come from the germline V gene. The trim removed 1 base at V and 5 bases at J, leaving 6 bases unmatched. CDR3 length equals 16 residues. The CDR3 is CASSLKGLAGHNEQFF. DNA for the CDR3: TGTGCCAGCAGCTTAAAAGGGCTAGCGGGGCACAATGAGCAGTTCTTC.

The rearrangement links TRBV29-1 to TRBJ1-2; TRBD1 agrees at 7 bases. Trimming took 7 bases from V and 4 from J; bases not matched to a gene: 6. CDR3 length equals 12 residues. Germline V gene lookup returns CDR1 SQVTM and CDR2 ANQGSEA. CDR3 in amino acids: CSAGQVAYGYTF. CDR3 sequence (DNA): TGCAGCGCCGGACAGGTTGCCTATGGCTACACCTTC.

This chain connects TRBV4-1 to TRBJ1-2; 7 bases map to TRBD1. Germline assignment: CDR1 MGHRA and CDR2 YSYEKL. Trimming cost V 2 bases and J 0 bases; bases outside gene matches: 9. The CDR3 contains 17 residues. CDR3 bases: TGCGCCAGCAGCCAACGCGACAGGGTTAATTCTAACTATGGCTACACCTTC. This translates into CASSQRDRVNSNYGYTF.

This clone was detected only once. V and J are TRBV4-1 and TRBJ1-6; D is unresolved. Germline V lookup: CDR1 MGHRA, CDR2 YSYEKL. The V end was cut by 0 bases, the J end by 7 bases, with 7 bases between. The CDR3 runs 14 residues. CDR3 in DNA: TGCGCCAGCAGCCAAGAGGTCCCGAATTCACCCCTCCACTTT. This encodes CASSQEVPNSPLHF.

This clone occurred once. This sequence joins TRBV5-1 and TRBJ1-6, with 7 bases identical to TRBD1. Germline lookup yields CDR1 SGHRS and CDR2 YFSETQ. CDR3 length: 14 amino acids. Trimming removed 4 bases from V and 7 bases from J; junction bases left unmatched: 5. The CDR3 is CASSGDRENSPLHF. The CDR3 bases are TGCGCCAGCAGCGGAGACAGGGAAAATTCACCCCTCCACTTT.

V usage is TRBV20-1 and J usage is TRBJ1-2; D remains unclear. Trimming cost V 3 bases and J 6 bases, with 8 bases left between them. Germline CDR1 DFQATT, CDR2 SNEGSKA (reference sequence). The CDR3 length is 11 residues. CDR3 coding DNA: TGCAGTGCTAGGGAGCTGCATGGCTACACCTTC. Encoded protein: CSARELHGYTF.

The chain combines TRBV4-3 with TRBJ1-5; D is unclear. CDR3 length: 14 residues. Trimming pared 2 bases from V and 2 bases from J, leaving 7 bases between. Per germline, CDR1 LGHNA and CDR2 YSLEER. Written as DNA, the CDR3 is TGCGCCAGCAGCCAAACCGGTCGCAATCAGCCCCAGCATTTT. Translating gives CASSQTGRNQPQHF.

J is TRBJ2-2 and V is TRBV19; D gene ambiguous. In germline, CDR1 is LNHDA, CDR2 SQIVND (reference sequence). The ends were cut back, 5 bases at V and 4 bases at J, with 20 bases in the middle. The CDR3 contains 17 residues. The CDR3 coding sequence is TGTGCCAGTAGTCCTGGTCGTCTAGTCGTTGGCACCGGGGAGCTGTTTTTT. Residues: CASSPGRLVVGTGELFF.

The chain links TRBV12-3 or TRBV12-4 to TRBJ2-5; D might be TRBD2 (5 bases). This CDR3 has 13 amino acids. The germline V and J ends were trimmed by 5 bases and 5 bases, with 12 bases remaining between them. The CDR3 coding sequence is TGTGCCAGCAGTCCCCCGGGGTGGGAGACCCAGTACTTC. Protein sequence: CASSPPGWETQYF.

The CDR3 DNA reads TGTGCCAGCAGCCAAGGGGTGGATCTAGTTTCACCCCTCCACTTT. It is translated as CASSQGVDLVSPLHF. This sequence joins TRBV3-1 (or the pseudogene TRBV3-2) and TRBJ1-6; D remains unclear. Trimming cost V 1 base and J 9 bases, with 13 bases left between them. Per germline, CDR1 LGHDT and CDR2 YNNKEL (reference sequence). The CDR3 has 15 residues.

The chain couples TRBV2 to TRBJ2-2, with TRBD2 identical over 9 bases. V lost 7 bases to trimming and J lost 3 bases; unmatched junction nucleotides: 6. CDR1 and CDR2 from the germline V gene are SNHLY and FYNNEI. The CDR3 spans 15 residues. CDR3 protein: CASKRVAGDTGELFF. For the CDR3, the DNA is TGTGCCAGCAAAAGGGTAGCGGGGGACACCGGGGAGCTGTTTTTT.

The V gene is TRBV7-2, the J gene TRBJ1-6, with TRBD1 matching over 7 bases. The CDR3 totals 16 residues. Germline V gene sequence: CDR1 SGHTA, CDR2 FQGNSA. The trim removed 4 bases at V and 7 bases at J, leaving 10 bases unmatched. This CDR3 is CASSSSRQGGNSPLHF. The DNA for the CDR3 is TGTGCCAGCAGCTCGAGCAGACAGGGAGGGAATTCACCCCTCCACTTT.

The chain carries TRBV9 and TRBJ1-1, with 7 positions matching TRBD1. Looked up from germline, CDR1 is SGDLS and CDR2 is YYNGEE. Germline trimming cut 0 bases from V and 3 bases from J; bases unmatched to any gene: 2. The CDR3 has 14 amino acids. The CDR3 DNA sequence: TGTGCCAGCAGCGTAGCTCAGGGGGACACTGAAGCTTTCTTT. Its protein product is CASSVAQGDTEAFF.

This chain uses TRBV19 with TRBJ2-5; a possible D gene is TRBD2 (5 bases). Between the trimmed V and J ends, which lost 6 bases and 7 bases, there was a span of 15 bases. The CDR3 length is 13 residues. The germline gives CDR1 LNHDA, CDR2 SQIVND (reference sequence). This CDR3 is CASRESGGGTQYF. CDR3 sequence (DNA): TGTGCCAGTAGAGAAAGCGGAGGAGGGACCCAGTACTTC.

The genes are TRBV6-1 and TRBJ1-5, with D maybe TRBD1 (5 bases). Trimming cost V 3 bases and J 7 bases, with 10 bases left between them. Germline lookup yields CDR1 MNHNS and CDR2 SASEGT. The CDR3 runs 13 residues. CDR3 bases: TGTGCCAGCAGTGACAGGGTACGGCAGCCCCAGCATTTT. Protein product: CASSDRVRQPQHF.

This clone was picked up one time. V usage is TRBV29-1 and J usage is TRBJ1-1; D call uncertain. The CDR3 sequence is 14 residues long. With 3 bases removed from V and 4 bases from J, the gap between germline ends came to 15 bases. Germline values: CDR1 SQVTM, CDR2 ANQGSEA. The CDR3 loop is CSVDMGTRTTEAFF. CDR3 in DNA: TGCAGCGTTGACATGGGTACACGAACCACTGAAGCTTTCTTT.

The rearrangement joins TRBV2 to TRBJ2-1, with D possibly TRBD2 on 6 matching bases. There are 16 residues in the CDR3. Trimming stripped 4 bases from V and 4 bases from J, with 17 bases between. CDR1 SNHLY and CDR2 FYNNEI come from the germline V gene. The CDR3 region is CASSAREGLAYNEQFF. The CDR3 DNA follows: TGTGCCAGCAGTGCAAGAGAGGGACTTGCGTACAATGAGCAGTTCTTC.

This chain joins TRBV28 and TRBJ2-7; 7 bases are a match to TRBD1. V lost 3 bases, J lost 0 bases, and 5 bases stayed unmatched. CDR1 and CDR2 (germline): MDHEN, SYDVKM. The CDR3 has 15 amino acids. The CDR3 sequence is CASSLGQRSSYEQYF. The CDR3 region has the DNA TGTGCCAGCAGTTTGGGACAGCGGAGCTCCTACGAGCAGTACTTC.

This chain connects TRBV6-2 or TRBV6-3 to TRBJ2-7; D uncertain. CDR3 size: 12 residues. Trimming stripped 2 bases from V and 3 bases from J, with 5 bases between. Germline CDR1 MNHEY, CDR2 SVGEGT. The CDR3 sequence is CASSYPVYEQYF. CDR3 nucleotide sequence: TGTGCCAGCAGTTACCCCGTCTACGAGCAGTACTTC.

The V gene is TRBV28, the J gene TRBJ1-2; the D is unclear. This CDR3 contains 14 residues. Trimming took off 3 bases at V and 1 base at J, with 9 bases between the two ends. Germline CDR1 MDHEN, CDR2 SYDVKM. CDR3 coding DNA: TGTGCCAGCAGTTTGAGCAATCGTAACTATGGCTACACCTTC. It specifies CASSLSNRNYGYTF.